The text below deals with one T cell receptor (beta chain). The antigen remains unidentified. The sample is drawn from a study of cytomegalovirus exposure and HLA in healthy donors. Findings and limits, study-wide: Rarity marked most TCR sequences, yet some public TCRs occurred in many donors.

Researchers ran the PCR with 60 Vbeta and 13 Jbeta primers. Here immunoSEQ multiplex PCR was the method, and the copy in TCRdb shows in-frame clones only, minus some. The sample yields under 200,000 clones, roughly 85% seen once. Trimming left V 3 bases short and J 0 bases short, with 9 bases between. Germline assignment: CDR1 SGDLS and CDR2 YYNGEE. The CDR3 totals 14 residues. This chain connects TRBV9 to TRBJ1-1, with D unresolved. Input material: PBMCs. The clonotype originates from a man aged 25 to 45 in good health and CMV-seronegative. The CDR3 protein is CASSDTGLNTEAFF. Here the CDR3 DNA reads TGTGCCAGCAGCGACACGGGGTTGAACACTGAAGCTTTCTTT.